The TCR beta chain under discussion was sequenced for a study of blood T cell repertoires in COVID-19 (dated by TCRdb to 2020 to 2022). Regarding the complete study: Samples from collaborators originated in the United States, Italy and Spain and spanned both the acute and convalescent phases of COVID-19. The material from the prospective study consisted of cDNA or gDNA derived from T cells, B-cell-depleted T cells, or PBMCs. Subjects who had been exposed to COVID-19, were actively infected with it, or had recovered from it provided the deeply sampled blood TCRbeta repertoires that made up the dataset. The repertoires were released in a freely available public database meant as a resource for research on the immune response to SARS-CoV-2. Samples came from the ongoing ImmuneRACE study (first 160 participants) plus 1,254 subjects from 6 global collaborators. The sample metadata nearly always contained a de-identified subject ID, COVID-19 status, age in years and sex. Where available, HLA class I and class II types were obtained from metadata supplied by the sample provider rather than from assay-based typing.

TCRbeta CDR3 regions were amplified from genomic DNA using the immunoSEQ Assay, a bias-controlled multiplex PCR. As for how the authors treated the data: The number of nucleated cells in each sample was estimated from the amplification of reference gene primers within the assay. Sequence reads were collapsed and filtered to measure the absolute abundance of every unique TCRbeta CDR3 rearrangement. For each sample, productive Simpson clonality was calculated by taking the square root of Simpson's diversity index across productive rearrangements. TCRdb carries this immuneACCESS record with in-frame sequences only. Its versions omit some clonotypes, under half of them owing to an unresolved V gene in the studies checked, with the rest unexplained. That table is the source of V, J and clone size, and D and trimming were worked out from the DNA. The sample table shows over 250,000 clones, and roughly 86% are seen once. The ten most abundant clones make up over 2% of the sample.

Collaborating institutions collected whole blood in K2EDTA tubes following their own protocols. For TCRbeta analysis, collaborators shipped samples in one of three forms: frozen whole blood, isolated PBMCs, or DNA extracted from either of those sample types. Points the paper makes about the study in general: Clinical and demographic metadata were provided uncurated, with the amount varying by source and participant.

The CDR3 sequence holds 16 residues, the cysteine and phenylalanine included. Of the read, only the CDR3 DNA is kept; its 48 bases are in frame from base 1. V trim: 4 bases; J trim: 5 bases; unmatched bases: 17. CDR1 SQVTM and CDR2 ANQGSEA were looked up in the germline V gene. Remarks on this clone: This clone's antigen is unknown. Per-base qualities were not stored, and no clone one base away is much larger.

The specimen sequenced was peripheral blood. This sequence was found in a woman aged 50 to 60 with acute or convalescent COVID-19. This chain joins TRBV29-1 to TRBJ2-7; 7 bases in the middle match TRBD2. The CDR3: CSVGQPIGDYRDEQYF. The nucleotide sequence reads as follows: TGCAGCGTTGGCCAGCCGATCGGGGACTACAGAGACGAGCAGTACTTC.